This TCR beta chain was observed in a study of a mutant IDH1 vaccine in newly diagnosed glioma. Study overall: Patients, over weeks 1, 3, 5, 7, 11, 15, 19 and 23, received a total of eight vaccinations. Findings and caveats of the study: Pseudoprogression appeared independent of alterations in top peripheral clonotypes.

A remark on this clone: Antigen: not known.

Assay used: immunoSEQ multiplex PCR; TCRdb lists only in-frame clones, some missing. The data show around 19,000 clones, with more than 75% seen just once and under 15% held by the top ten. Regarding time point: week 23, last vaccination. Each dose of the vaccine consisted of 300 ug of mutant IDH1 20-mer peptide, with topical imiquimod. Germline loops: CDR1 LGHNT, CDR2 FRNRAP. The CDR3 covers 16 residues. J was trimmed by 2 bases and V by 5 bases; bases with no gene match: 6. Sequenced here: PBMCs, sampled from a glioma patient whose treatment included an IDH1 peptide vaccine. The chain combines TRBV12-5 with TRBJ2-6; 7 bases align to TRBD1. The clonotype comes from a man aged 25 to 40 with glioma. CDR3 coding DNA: TGTGCTAGTGGTATCAACAGGGGACCTGGGGCCAACGTCCTGACTTTC. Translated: CASGINRGPGANVLTF.